The T cell receptor beta chain under discussion was sequenced for a study of OX40 agonist ivuxolimab in advanced cancers. Study background: As their treatment, patients were administered ivuxolimab, an agonistic anti-OX40 (CD134) antibody. Notes on the study in general: CD4+ T cells averaged fewer expanded clones than CD8+ T cells.

People who had autoimmune disease history or systemic immunosuppression were excluded. Samples of blood were obtained at baseline, on cycle 4 day 1, and on cycle 7 day 1. Produced via immunoSEQ multiplex PCR; TCRdb's table is partial and in-frame only. The data hold tens of thousands of clones, with 70% to 90% observed a single time. Worth noting for this clone: Its antigen is not known.

The specimen was CD4+ or CD8+ T cells sorted from blood, collected in a trial of the OX40 agonist ivuxolimab. The sequence derives from an adult with an advanced solid tumor such as melanoma, head and neck, liver or kidney cancer.

The CDR3 DNA is TGTGCCAGCAGGTTGACAGGGGATCAGCCCCAGCATTTT. Encoded protein: CASRLTGDQPQHF. The chain joins TRBV6-1 to TRBJ1-5, with 8 bases matching TRBD1. The CDR3 has 13 residues. The germline V gene has CDR1 MNHNS and CDR2 SASEGT. J gave up 5 bases and V 6 bases, and 3 bases lay outside the gene matches.